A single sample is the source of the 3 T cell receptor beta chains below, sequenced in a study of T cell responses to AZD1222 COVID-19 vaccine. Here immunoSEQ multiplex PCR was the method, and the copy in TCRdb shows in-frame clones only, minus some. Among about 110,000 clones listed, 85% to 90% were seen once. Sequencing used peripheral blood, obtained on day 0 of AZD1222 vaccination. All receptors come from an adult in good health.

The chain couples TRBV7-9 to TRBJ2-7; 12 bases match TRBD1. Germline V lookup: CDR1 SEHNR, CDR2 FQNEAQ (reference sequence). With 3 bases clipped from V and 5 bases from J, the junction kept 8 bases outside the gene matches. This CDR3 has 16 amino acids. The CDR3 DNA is TGTGCCAGCAGCTTCTTAGGGACAGGGGGCTTTAACGAGCAGTACTTC. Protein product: CASSFLGTGGFNEQYF.

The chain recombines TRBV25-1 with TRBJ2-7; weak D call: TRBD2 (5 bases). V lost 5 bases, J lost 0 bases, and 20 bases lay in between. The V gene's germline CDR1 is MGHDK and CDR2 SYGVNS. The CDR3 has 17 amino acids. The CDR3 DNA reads TGTGCCAGCAGTAAAGAAGAAATATACGGGGACTCCTACGAGCAGTACTTC. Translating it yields CASSKEEIYGDSYEQYF.

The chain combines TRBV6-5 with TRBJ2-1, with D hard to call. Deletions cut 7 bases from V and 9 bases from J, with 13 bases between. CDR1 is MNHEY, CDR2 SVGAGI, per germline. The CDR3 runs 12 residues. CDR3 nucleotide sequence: TGTGCCAGCAATCAAGGGTGGGGTGAGCAGTTCTTC. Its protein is CASNQGWGEQFF.